This TCR beta chain was captured by sequencing in a study of PD-1 blockade in classical Hodgkin lymphoma. In the case of this clone: What it binds is unknown. The sample contains more than one DNA sequence encoding this CDR3.

Clones were read by immunoSEQ multiplex PCR, and TCRdb kept only the in-frame ones, dropping some. The table has fewer than 50,000 clones, approximately 86% seen once. Every patient experienced relapse after autologous stem cell transplantation, and brentuximab vedotin exposure varied. Best outcomes ranged across complete response, partial response and progressive disease. Germline CDR1 SQVTM, CDR2 ANQGSEA. V was clipped by 4 bases and J by 0 bases, with 27 bases between them. This CDR3 region has 19 residues. Study-level findings and limits: While CD8+ TCR diversity did not rise significantly by C4D1, CD4+ TCR diversity did.

The chain carries TRBV29-1 and TRBJ1-1; a possible D gene is TRBD1 (6 bases). The sequence came from a human donor with classical Hodgkin lymphoma. Sequencing used peripheral blood mononuclear cells (PBMCs), obtained before the second cycle of nivolumab. The CDR3 loop reads CSVVKRLGGGGLMNTEAFF. The CDR3, as DNA: TGCAGCGTTGTAAAAAGGCTCGGGGGCGGGGGGCTCATGAACACTGAAGCTTTCTTT.